The clone carrying this T cell receptor (beta chain) was seen only a few times. Its antigen remains unknown. The sample is drawn from a study of identical twins. Germline CDR1 and CDR2: MRHNA and SNTAGT. Germline trimming cut 0 bases from V and 7 bases from J; bases unmatched to any gene: 6. The CDR3 covers 17 residues. TCRdb itself ran the 5' RACE reads through MiXCR, one entry per CDR3 protein. The table shows hundreds of thousands of distinct CDR3 sequences, with approximately 20% occurring only once. Findings and caveats of the study: Possibly, invariant MAIT and iNKT cells partly confounded zero-insertion analyses.

These same data were also listed under a study on yellow fever vaccine responses in identical twins.

The source material was CD4+ T cells sorted from blood. This receptor was identified in a woman aged 18-35 years in good health. The V gene is TRBV6-4, the J gene TRBJ2-1; 13 bases map to TRBD2. In DNA form, the CDR3 reads TGTGCCAGCAGTGACTCGAGGGGACTAGCGGGAACGAATGAGCAGTTCTTC. This codes for CASSDSRGLAGTNEQFF.